Sequencing of this TCR beta chain was carried out in a study of regulatory T cells in long-lasting Graves disease. This clonotype was counted between two and nine times. Time point in this sample: newly diagnosed GD, antithyroid drugs for less than 3 months. PBMC-extracted RNA yielded the TCR library. Arm-PCR of CDR3 regions and iRepertoire HTBI primers were the basis on which TCR beta libraries were built. Authors' processing steps: Samples jointly harbored about 62 TRBV and 14 TRBJ segments. TCRdb itself ran the multiplex PCR reads through MiXCR, one entry per CDR3 protein. TCRdb's processing, not the authors', yielded these V and J calls. The data contain more than 300,000 distinct CDR3 sequences, 10% to 15% of them singletons. The V end lost 6 bases, the J end lost 1 base, and 13 bases lay between the germline ends. This CDR3 comprises 14 residues. Germline CDR1 DFQATT, CDR2 SNEGSKA (reference sequence).

These same records also appear under a second study, on T cells in Graves' hyperthyroidism and ophthalmopathy. That source adds: Diagnosis of hyperthyroidism was new in patients aged 18 to 65, and its duration was under 2 months. An initial round of RT-PCR targeting the TCR CDR3 relied on the HTBI primer set.

Sequences were derived from peripheral blood mononuclear cells (PBMCs), sampled at new diagnosis, from a patient treated with antithyroid drugs. The V call is TRBV20-1, the J call TRBJ1-5; possible D gene TRBD1, 6 bases. This clonotype was obtained from a woman aged 18-35 years with Graves disease. CDR3 sequence: CSAMQGQSNQPQHF. In nucleotides, the CDR3 is TGCAGTGCCATGCAGGGGCAGAGCAATCAGCCCCAGCATTTT.